Described below is a single T cell receptor beta chain sequence and its context. Its target is unknown. These data are taken from a study of T cells in Graves' hyperthyroidism and ophthalmopathy. Study as a whole: Blood from the periphery was taken at initial diagnosis, before any treatment.

The length of the CDR3 is 14 residues. Trimming took 9 bases from V and 5 from J; bases not matched to a gene: 8. Germline V lookup: CDR1 MNHNS, CDR2 SASEGT. General study points: Researchers report that a 13 V-J model separated ophthalmopathy from stable hyperthyroidism. Most clonotypes that expanded in the thyroid above 0.001 also showed up in blood.

RNA transcripts provided the source from which TCR beta CDR3 regions were amplified. A set of HTBI primers served as the primers for a first-round RT-PCR of the TCR CDR3. TCRdb used MiXCR to reprocess the multiplex PCR reads, holding one entry per CDR3 protein. Altogether roughly 300,000 distinct CDR3 sequences are present, about 14% being singletons, with the ten largest covering about 26%. The source is a woman between 25 and 40 years old with Graves' hyperthyroidism. This chain links TRBV6-1 with TRBJ2-1; 9 bases are a match to TRBD2. The specimen was blood. In DNA form, the CDR3 reads TGTGCCAGTACGCCGGGACTAGCAAACAATGAGCAGTTCTTC. This sequence encodes CASTPGLANNEQFF.